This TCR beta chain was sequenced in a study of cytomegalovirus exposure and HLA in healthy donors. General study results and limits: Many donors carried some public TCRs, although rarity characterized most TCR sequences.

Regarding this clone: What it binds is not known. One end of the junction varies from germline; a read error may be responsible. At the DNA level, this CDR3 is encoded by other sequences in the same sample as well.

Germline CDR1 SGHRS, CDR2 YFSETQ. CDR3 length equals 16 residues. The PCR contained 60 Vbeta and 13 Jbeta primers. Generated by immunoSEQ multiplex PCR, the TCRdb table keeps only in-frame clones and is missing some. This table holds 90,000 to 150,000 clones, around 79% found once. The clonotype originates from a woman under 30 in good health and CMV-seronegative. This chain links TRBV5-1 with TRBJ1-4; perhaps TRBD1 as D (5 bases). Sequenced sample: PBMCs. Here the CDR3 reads CASSLEGAATNEKLFF. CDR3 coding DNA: TGCGCCAGCAGCTTGGAAGGGGCTGCAACTAATGAAAAACTGTTCTTT. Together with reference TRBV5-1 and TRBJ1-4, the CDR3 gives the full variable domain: KAGVTQTPRYLIKTRGQQVTLSCSPISGHRSVSWYQQTPGQGLQFLFEYFSETQRNKGNFPGRFSGRQFSNSRSEMNVSTLELGDSALYLCASSLEGAATNEKLFFGSGTQLSVL.